Below, 26 T cell receptor beta chains from the same sample are listed, as sequenced in a study of post-analysis software for immune sequencing data. The antigens these receptors bind are not known. Overall study results and limits: When patients were compared with controls, 4 or 5 TRBV segments were more frequent, TRBV5-6, TRBV5-1 and TRBV20-1 among them.

Every TCR beta cDNA library bore unique molecular identifiers. TCRdb re-called the PCR reads through MiXCR, storing one row per CDR3 protein. Altogether roughly 700,000 distinct CDR3 sequences are present, less than 35% being singletons, with the ten largest covering more than 0.55%. Material: blood. The origin of the receptors is a girl aged 10 to 17 with multiple sclerosis.

A word on this clonotype: The junction does not match germline at one end; this may be a read error. This chain connects TRBV6-5 to TRBJ2-6; 11 bases fit TRBD1. This CDR3 contains 18 residues. CDR1 and CDR2 from the germline V gene are MNHEY and SVGAGI. CDR3 in DNA: TGTGCCAGCAGTTCCTGGACAGGGGGCGCCTCTGGGGCCAACGTCCCGACTTTC. It yields the protein CASSSWTGGASGANVPTF.

The chain joins TRBV20-1 to TRBJ2-1; D remains ambiguous. Trimming cost V 6 bases and J 9 bases, with 12 bases left between them. Germline V gene sequence: CDR1 DFQATT, CDR2 SNEGSKA (reference sequence). The CDR3 spans 11 residues. The CDR3 coding sequence is TGCAGTGCGTCAATTATGGTTGAGCAGTTCTTC. This translates into CSASIMVEQFF.

The chain uses TRBV20-1 and TRBJ2-7; D gene uncertain. The CDR3 covers 13 residues. Germline V gives CDR1 DFQATT, CDR2 SNEGSKA (reference sequence). The V and J ends lost 3 bases and 3 bases respectively, with 12 bases between them. The CDR3 DNA reads TGCAGTGCTAGTCTTGTCAGTTACTACGAGCAGTACTTC. This encodes CSASLVSYYEQYF.

This clonotype was counted between two and nine times. The genes are TRBV4-3 and TRBJ2-7, with 7 bases that match TRBD1. Trimming at V came to 1 base and at J to 3 bases, leaving 9 bases not matched to a gene. Germline lookup yields CDR1 LGHNA and CDR2 YSLEER. This CDR3 is built from 16 residues. For the CDR3, the DNA is TGCGCCAGCAGCCAAGGGCTCGGGACAGACGTCTACGAGCAGTACTTC. It is translated as CASSQGLGTDVYEQYF.

This clonotype was observed a handful of times. This chain uses TRBV20-1 with TRBJ2-1; D ambiguous. The CDR3 length is 13 residues. V lost 0 bases to trimming and J lost 6 bases, with 9 bases between them. Germline V gives CDR1 DFQATT, CDR2 SNEGSKA (reference sequence). This CDR3 is CSARDLRGNEQFF. The CDR3, as DNA: TGCAGTGCTAGAGATCTGAGAGGCAATGAGCAGTTCTTC.

This clonotype was counted between two and nine times. The chain uses TRBV7-2 and TRBJ2-3; 8 nucleotides match TRBD2. Germline lookup yields CDR1 SGHTA and CDR2 FQGNSA. Trimming cost V 7 bases and J 6 bases; bases outside gene matches: 9. CDR3 size: 14 residues. The CDR3 nucleotides are TGTGCCAGCATCCCGGGACTAGTCTTTGATACGCAGTATTTT. Protein: CASIPGLVFDTQYF.

V usage is TRBV24-1 and J usage is TRBJ2-4, with a tentative D call TRBD1 (5 bases). There are 15 residues in the CDR3. V lost 1 base and J 2 bases, leaving 8 bases between the germline ends. Germline V gives CDR1 KGHDR, CDR2 SFDVKD. The CDR3 region has the DNA TGTGCCACCAGTGATTTCCAGGGAACCAAAAACATTCAGTACTTC. This encodes CATSDFQGTKNIQYF.

As for this clonotype: An end of the junction differs from the germline gene, which may be a read error. V usage is TRBV5-1 and J usage is TRBJ2-1, with D tentatively TRBD1 or TRBD2 (6 bases each). Germline V gene data show CDR1 as SGHRS and CDR2 as YFSETQ. This CDR3 contains 14 residues. The CDR3 protein is CASKWGADYNGQFF. CDR3 sequence (DNA): TGCGCCAGCAAGTGGGGGGCAGATTACAATGGGCAGTTCTTC. The variable domain in full, completed from reference TRBV5-1 and TRBJ2-1, reads KAGVTQTPRYLIKTRGQQVTLSCSPISGHRSVSWYQQTPGQGLQFLFEYFSETQRNKGNFPGRFSGRQFSNSRSEMNVSTLELGDSALYLCASKWGADYNGQFFGPGTRLTVL.

A few counts support this clonotype. The V gene is TRBV5-1, the J gene TRBJ2-3; 8 bases map to TRBD2. Unmatched junction bases numbered 7, after V lost 4 bases and J lost 0 bases. The CDR3 is made up of 16 amino acids. Germline lookup yields CDR1 SGHRS and CDR2 YFSETQ. The CDR3 bases are TGCGCCAGCAGCCCTCCCACTAGCGGCAGCACAGATACGCAGTATTTT. Translation gives CASSPPTSGSTDTQYF.

This chain joins TRBV12-3 or TRBV12-4 and TRBJ2-3; 13 nucleotides align to TRBD2. The V gene end was trimmed by 5 bases and the J gene end by 2 bases; junction bases not matched to a gene: 7. The CDR3 has 17 amino acids. CDR3 nucleotide sequence: TGTGCCAGCAGTCTCAGACTAGCGGGGGGCACCACAGATACGCAGTATTTT. Its protein is CASSLRLAGGTTDTQYF.

This clonotype was detected a few times. The gene calls are TRBV20-1 and TRBJ2-7, with 7 bases identical to TRBD2. The germline V gene encodes CDR1 DFQATT and CDR2 SNEGSKA (reference sequence). Losses at the gene ends were 6 bases for V and 0 bases for J; bases not matched to a gene: 11. This CDR3 contains 15 residues. In DNA form, the CDR3 reads TGCAGTGCGAGCAATCTAGCGGACTACTCCTACGAGCAGTACTTC. It yields the protein CSASNLADYSYEQYF.

The chain joins TRBV19 to TRBJ2-2; D may correspond to TRBD1 or TRBD2 (6 bases each). This CDR3 region has 15 residues. Trimming pared 4 bases from V and 1 base from J, leaving 10 bases between. Germline CDR1 LNHDA, CDR2 SQIVND (reference sequence). The DNA for the CDR3 is TGTGCCAGTAGTAGGCGGGACAAGAACACCGGGGAGCTGTTTTTT. This codes for CASSRRDKNTGELFF. The complete variable domain, with remaining parts taken from reference TRBV19 and TRBJ2-2, reads DGGITQSPKYLFRKEGQNVTLSCEQNLNHDAMYWYRQDPGQGLRLIYYSQIVNDFQKGDIAEGYSVSREKKESFPLTVTSAQKNPTAFYLCASSRRDKNTGELFFGEGSRLTVL.

The rearrangement links TRBV7-2 to TRBJ2-7; TRBD1 might be the D (6 bases). V lost 5 bases, J lost 3 bases, and 14 bases lay in between. The CDR3 has 14 amino acids. Germline CDR1 and CDR2: SGHTA and FQGNSA. The CDR3, as DNA: TGTGCCAGCAGCCAGGGTGGGGGCGACTACGAGCAGTACTTC. It translates to CASSQGGGDYEQYF.

This clonotype was observed many times. The CDR3: CASSRRVDTQYF. The CDR3 DNA reads as TGTGCCAGCAGCAGGAGGGTTGATACGCAGTATTTT. This chain uses TRBV7-2 with TRBJ2-3; D perhaps matches TRBD2 (6 bases). The CDR3 runs 12 residues. Germline CDR1 reads SGHTA; CDR2 reads FQGNSA. The ends were cut back, 5 bases at V and 6 bases at J, with 9 bases in the middle.

The chain has TRBV10-2 and TRBJ2-1; the match to TRBD2 covers 16 bases. This CDR3 is built from 17 residues. Germline V gives CDR1 WSHSY, CDR2 SAAADI. V trimming: 6 bases; J trimming: 2 bases; junction bases outside the gene matches: 4. DNA for the CDR3: TGCGCCAGCAGGGCCGGGACTAGCGGGAGGGCCTACAATGAGCAGTTCTTC. It translates to CASRAGTSGRAYNEQFF.

The chain has TRBV6-2 or TRBV6-3 and TRBJ2-1; 11 bases fit TRBD2. The CDR3 runs 15 residues. V trimming: 7 bases; J trimming: 4 bases; junction bases outside the gene matches: 6. Germline CDR1 and CDR2: MNHEY and SVGEGT. CDR3 sequence: CASTALAGEYNEQFF. The CDR3 nucleotides read TGTGCCAGCACCGCACTAGCGGGGGAATACAATGAGCAGTTCTTC.

The CDR3 bases are TGTGCCAGCAGCGTAGGAGGGACTTTCCAAGAGACCCAGTACTTC. Translating gives CASSVGGTFQETQYF. The chain couples TRBV9 to TRBJ2-5, with D possibly matching TRBD2 (6 bases). From germline, CDR1 is SGDLS and CDR2 YYNGEE. The CDR3 spans 15 residues. V was cut by 0 bases and J by 1 base, with 10 bases left in between. The full variable domain, rest sourced from reference TRBV9 and TRBJ2-5, is DSGVTQTPKHLITATGQRVTLRCSPRSGDLSVYWYQQSLDQGLQFLIQYYNGEERAKGNILERFSAQQFPDLHSELNLSSLELGDSALYFCASSVGGTFQETQYFGPGTRLLVL.

The chain combines TRBV27 with TRBJ2-7; weak D call: TRBD2 (5 bases). The germline gives CDR1 MNHEY, CDR2 SMNVEV (reference sequence). Trimming removed 3 bases from V and 0 bases from J, with 12 bases in between. CDR3 size: 15 residues. CDR3 sequence: CASSLRWAGSYEQYF. The CDR3 DNA follows: TGTGCCAGCAGTTTGAGGTGGGCGGGCTCCTACGAGCAGTACTTC.

This clonotype was seen a handful of times. This sequence joins TRBV20-1 and TRBJ2-1; TRBD1 or TRBD2 may be the D gene (5 bases each). The CDR3 length is 16 residues. Germline CDR1 is DFQATT and CDR2 is SNEGSKA (reference sequence). V was shortened by 1 base and J by 5 bases, with 18 bases between the two germline ends. CDR3 sequence: CSARGMGQPGNNEQFF. In DNA form, the CDR3 reads TGCAGTGCTAGAGGCATGGGGCAGCCGGGGAACAATGAGCAGTTCTTC.

V is TRBV20-1 and J is TRBJ1-6, with 7 nucleotides matching TRBD1. The V and J ends lost 7 bases and 7 bases, in that order; junction bases with no gene match: 10. CDR1 and CDR2 from the germline V gene are DFQATT and SNEGSKA (reference sequence). The CDR3 is 14 residues long. This CDR3 reads CSGQGDSLNSPLHF. CDR3 nucleotides: TGCAGTGGCCAGGGGGACTCTCTAAATTCACCCCTCCACTTT.

This clonotype appeared a single time. J is TRBJ2-3 and V is TRBV20-1; 9 nucleotides line up with TRBD2. The CDR3 has 17 amino acids. Looked up from germline, CDR1 is DFQATT and CDR2 is SNEGSKA (reference sequence). J lost 1 base, V lost 0 bases, and 8 bases had no gene match. CDR3 DNA: TGCAGTGCTAGAGACGTCGTAGCGGGGGACCGCACAGATACGCAGTATTTT. Protein sequence: CSARDVVAGDRTDTQYF.

This clonotype has just a few counts. The rearrangement joins TRBV28 to TRBJ2-4, with D uncertain. The germline V gene has CDR1 MDHEN and CDR2 SYDVKM. V was pared by 7 bases and J by 0 bases, with 16 bases between. This CDR3 contains 16 residues. The CDR3 DNA is TGTGCCAGCAACCCCGGGTCCACTTTAGCCAAAAACATTCAGTACTTC. It specifies CASNPGSTLAKNIQYF.

The chain couples TRBV7-2 to TRBJ2-5; no definite D call. Trimming took 1 base from V and 5 from J, leaving 11 bases between them. CDR1 and CDR2 (germline): SGHTA, FQGNSA. This CDR3 is 14 amino acids long. CDR3 sequence (DNA): TGTGCCAGCAGCTTAGAGATGGGGTGGGAGACCCAGTACTTC. Its translation is CASSLEMGWETQYF.

This clonotype was counted only a few times. The chain uses TRBV6-1 and TRBJ1-5, with D unclear. Deletions cut 2 bases from V and 0 bases from J, with 8 bases between. Germline assignment: CDR1 MNHNS and CDR2 SASEGT. The CDR3 covers 15 residues. The CDR3 protein is CASSERHYSNQPQHF. DNA of the CDR3: TGTGCCAGCAGTGAACGCCACTATAGCAATCAGCCCCAGCATTTT.

The DNA of the CDR3 is TGTGCCAGCAGTTCCCTCGGCGAACAGCCCCAGCATTTT. Its protein is CASSSLGEQPQHF. V and J are TRBV12-3 or TRBV12-4 and TRBJ1-5; D gene uncertain. This CDR3 is 13 amino acids long. The V end was cut by 4 bases, the J end by 7 bases, with 11 bases between.

V gene TRBV5-1 combines with J gene TRBJ2-7; 8 bases match TRBD1. V was pared by 3 bases and J by 2 bases, with 4 bases of the junction left unmatched. The CDR3 runs 14 residues. In germline, CDR1 is SGHRS, CDR2 YFSETQ. In DNA form, the CDR3 reads TGCGCCAGCAGCTGGGACAGGCCAACCTACGAGCAGTACTTC. Protein: CASSWDRPTYEQYF. Full variable domain (missing parts from reference TRBV5-1 and TRBJ2-7): KAGVTQTPRYLIKTRGQQVTLSCSPISGHRSVSWYQQTPGQGLQFLFEYFSETQRNKGNFPGRFSGRQFSNSRSEMNVSTLELGDSALYLCASSWDRPTYEQYFGPGTRLTVT.